The 31 T cell receptor beta chains presented below share a single source sample, sequenced in a study of blood T cells in healthy people across ages (dated by TCRdb to 2015 to 2017). Library prep was done by 5' RACE. The listed sequencing device is Illumina HiSeq 2500. A second 7 to 11 cycle PCR used a sample-barcoded 5' primer and a J-beta primer mix. TCRdb redid the processing of the public reads, applying fastp at Q25 and MiXCR, and retained in-frame beta chains. Rows are combined by CDR3 protein, so each entry shows the most common genes and DNA. This sample comprises about 930,000 distinct CDR3 sequences, 25% to 30% of them detected only once. Of the sample, roughly 10% falls within the top ten clones. The data also belong to a second study, concerning T cells of mothers and their children.

Sequences were obtained from blood. Receptors were obtained from a woman between 35 and 50 years old in good health.

This clonotype was seen a handful of times. The rearrangement uses TRBV28 and TRBJ2-5; 7 bases are a match to TRBD2. CDR3 length equals 14 residues. Germline values: CDR1 MDHEN, CDR2 SYDVKM. V trimming: 8 bases; J trimming: 2 bases; junction bases outside the gene matches: 8. The CDR3 is CASSPGTTQETQYF. CDR3 bases: TGTGCCAGCTCACCCGGGACTACGCAAGAGACCCAGTACTTC.

This chain links TRBV6-1 with TRBJ2-1; D gene ambiguous. Per the germline V gene, CDR1 is MNHNS and CDR2 is SASEGT. Trimming left V 1 base short and J 9 bases short, with 10 bases between. The CDR3 contains 13 residues. CDR3 in amino acids: CASSEVAFIEQFF. The CDR3 DNA reads TGTGCCAGCAGTGAAGTCGCGTTTATTGAGCAGTTCTTC.

This clonotype was counted ten times or more. The chain recombines TRBV20-1 with TRBJ2-7; 7 bases fit TRBD1. The junction had 3 bases not matched to a gene; V was cut back by 0 bases and J by 7 bases. Germline V gene data show CDR1 as DFQATT and CDR2 as SNEGSKA (reference sequence). This CDR3 is 12 amino acids long. CDR3 in DNA: TGCAGTGCTAGAGAGGGGGACAGAGAGCAGTACTTC. This sequence encodes CSAREGDREQYF.

As for this clonotype: Being one base from a much bigger clone, this may be a read error. J is TRBJ2-7 and V is TRBV12-3 or TRBV12-4; D possibly corresponds to TRBD2 (6 bases). This CDR3 comprises 14 residues. For the CDR3, the DNA is TGTGCCAGCACAACGGGGGACCACTCCTACAAGCAGTACTTC. Protein product: CASTTGDHSYKQYF.

In its sample, this clonotype was seen once. The gene calls are TRBV5-1 and TRBJ2-1, with D possibly being TRBD2 (6 bases). Trimming stripped 1 base from V and 2 bases from J, with 10 bases between. Germline values: CDR1 SGHRS, CDR2 YFSETQ. The CDR3 is 15 residues long. The CDR3 nucleotides read TGCGCCAGCAGCTTGAGTCCTAGCGCCTACAATGAGCAGTTCTTC. This gives the protein CASSLSPSAYNEQFF. Supplemented by reference TRBV5-1 and TRBJ2-1, the full variable domain reads KAGVTQTPRYLIKTRGQQVTLSCSPISGHRSVSWYQQTPGQGLQFLFEYFSETQRNKGNFPGRFSGRQFSNSRSEMNVSTLELGDSALYLCASSLSPSAYNEQFFGPGTRLTVL.

This sequence joins TRBV12-3 or TRBV12-4 and TRBJ2-7; D tentatively fits TRBD1 or TRBD2 (5 bases each). Trimming took off 6 bases at V and 3 bases at J, with 12 bases between the two ends. CDR3 size: 13 residues. CDR3 sequence reads: CASRGTDHYEQYF. DNA of the CDR3: TGTGCCAGCAGGGGGACGGACCACTACGAGCAGTACTTC.

The rearrangement joins TRBV4-1 to TRBJ2-1, with D perhaps matching TRBD1 (5 bases). Germline V gene lookup returns CDR1 MGHRA and CDR2 YSYEKL. The V end lost 4 bases, the J end lost 3 bases, and 19 bases lay between the germline ends. The CDR3 has 17 residues. The CDR3 here is CASSPIQRQRFYNEQFF. The CDR3 nucleotides read TGCGCCAGCAGCCCGATTCAGAGACAGCGATTCTACAATGAGCAGTTCTTC.

This clonotype has just a few counts. The rearrangement joins TRBV3-1 to TRBJ2-7, with D possibly being TRBD2 (5 bases). CDR3 length: 15 amino acids. The germline V gene encodes CDR1 LGHDT and CDR2 YNNKEL (reference sequence). V lost 1 base and J lost 4, with 14 bases in between. CDR3 nucleotides: TGTGCCAGCAGCCAAGGCCGTCTCGGAGGTTACGAGCAGTACTTC. Its protein product is CASSQGRLGGYEQYF.

This clonotype was seen only a few times. A read error may explain this, as a much larger clone is one base away. The chain uses TRBV29-1 and TRBJ2-1; a weak D match, TRBD1 (7 bases). The CDR3 covers 13 residues. The germline V gene encodes CDR1 SQVTM and CDR2 ANQGSEA. In nucleotides, the CDR3 is TGCAGCGTTAAGGAGGGGGCCTACAATGAGCGGTTCTTC. Translating it yields CSVKEGAYNERFF.

The J gene is TRBJ2-3, the V gene TRBV5-5; unclear D gene. CDR3 size: 15 residues. V lost 0 bases and J lost 6, with 14 bases in between. The germline CDR1 and CDR2 sequences are SGHKS and YYEKEE (reference sequence). DNA of the CDR3: TGTGCCAGCAGCTTGGGGTTGCGGAATGATGATACGCAGTATTTT. Amino acids: CASSLGLRNDDTQYF.

CDR3 sequence reads: CASSAGGAGGLETQYF. For the CDR3, the DNA is TGCGCCAGCAGCGCCGGGGGGGCCGGGGGGCTTGAGACCCAGTACTTC. The chain combines TRBV5-1 with TRBJ2-5, with 8 bases aligning to TRBD2. CDR1 and CDR2 (germline): SGHRS, YFSETQ. Trimming removed 4 bases from V and 5 bases from J; junction bases left unmatched: 13. This CDR3 is 16 amino acids long.

This chain links TRBV19 with TRBJ2-1, with D perhaps matching TRBD1 or TRBD2 (6 bases each). The CDR3 length is 15 residues. CDR1 and CDR2 from the germline V gene are LNHDA and SQIVND (reference sequence). Trimming cost V 4 bases and J 4 bases, with 14 bases left between them. CDR3 sequence: CASSTEGGGYNEQFF. CDR3 DNA: TGTGCCAGTAGTACCGAGGGGGGCGGGTACAATGAGCAGTTCTTC.

This clonotype showed up just a few times. The chain employs TRBV27 and TRBJ2-3; possibly TRBD2 for D (6 bases). The CDR3 is 13 amino acids. CDR1 is MNHEY and CDR2 is SMNVEV in the germline V gene (reference sequence). The ends were cut back, 6 bases at V and 4 bases at J, with 11 bases in the middle. CDR3 sequence reads: CASSRGNADTQYF. The CDR3, as DNA: TGTGCCAGCAGCCGCGGGAACGCAGATACGCAGTATTTT.

This clonotype was seen more than once but under ten times. The rearrangement links TRBV15 to TRBJ2-3; D may be TRBD1 (5 bases). Germline CDR1 and CDR2: LNHNV and YYDKDF (reference sequence). V was cut by 6 bases and J by 1 base, with 11 bases left in between. The CDR3 length is 14 residues. DNA for the CDR3: TGTGCCACCAGTCCCAGGGCTGGCACAGATACGCAGTATTTT. Protein sequence: CATSPRAGTDTQYF.

This clonotype has at least ten counts. The gene calls are TRBV5-1 and TRBJ2-5, with 9 bases fitting TRBD1. From germline, CDR1 is SGHRS and CDR2 YFSETQ. There are 15 residues in the CDR3. The V segment lost 3 bases and the J segment 2 bases; nucleotides outside the gene matches: 5. CDR3: CASSSEQGAQETQYF. The CDR3 region has the DNA TGCGCCAGCAGCTCCGAACAGGGGGCACAAGAGACCCAGTACTTC.

The V call is TRBV7-2, the J call TRBJ1-1; D possibly corresponds to TRBD1 (5 bases). Germline V gene data show CDR1 as SGHTA and CDR2 as FQGNSA. Trimming shortened V by 5 bases and J by 6 bases, and 16 bases separated the two germline ends. The CDR3 is made up of 14 amino acids. CDR3 nucleotide sequence: TGTGCCAGCAGCCCACCACGGGGGGGGTCTGAAGCTTTCTTT. It encodes CASSPPRGGSEAFF.

Points on this clonotype: A much larger clone differs by one base, so this may be a read error. CDR3 bases: TGCAGTGCTGGAGATAAGGGGACGATGTATCAGCCCCAGCATTTT. Translated, it gives CSAGDKGTMYQPQHF. V and J are TRBV20-1 and TRBJ1-5; possibly TRBD1 for D (5 bases). The CDR3 loop spans 15 amino acids. Germline V CDR1 and CDR2: DFQATT, SNEGSKA (reference sequence).

In this sample, this clonotype turned up many times. The chain carries TRBV4-3 and TRBJ1-2; D gene uncertain. Germline V lookup: CDR1 LGHNA, CDR2 YSLEER. The CDR3 is 13 residues long. Between the trimmed V and J ends, which lost 0 bases and 4 bases, there was a span of 6 bases. The CDR3 reads CASSQDISYGYTF. The DNA of the CDR3 is TGCGCCAGCAGCCAAGATATAAGCTATGGCTACACCTTC.

Concerning this clonotype itself: A much larger clone is a single base away; this may be a read error. This sequence joins TRBV29-1 and TRBJ2-5; D may be TRBD1 or TRBD2 (5 bases each). The J call may not be correct, given that the DNA end is closer to TRBJ2-7. This CDR3 is 14 amino acids long. The germline CDR1 and CDR2 sequences are SQVTM and ANQGSEA. The CDR3 is CSSKGGDGTYEQYF. CDR3 DNA: TGCAGCTCCAAAGGTGGGGACGGCACCTACGAGCAGTACTTC.

The chain couples TRBV11-3 to TRBJ2-1; 9 positions match TRBD1. The germline V gene has CDR1 SGHNT and CDR2 YENEEA. CDR3 length: 18 amino acids. V gave up 3 bases and J gave up 11 bases; unmatched junction bases: 20. CDR3: CASSLDYPTGTGRNKQFF. Written as DNA, the CDR3 is TGTGCCAGCAGCTTGGATTACCCTACCGGGACAGGGAGGAATAAGCAGTTCTTC.

This clonotype occurred many times. The genes are TRBV19 and TRBJ2-3; D is perhaps TRBD2 (5 bases). The CDR3 has 13 amino acids. Trimming took 4 bases from V and 4 from J, leaving 9 bases between them. CDR1 is LNHDA and CDR2 is SQIVND in the germline V gene (reference sequence). The CDR3 is CASSNAGADTQYF. Here the CDR3 DNA reads TGTGCCAGTAGTAACGCCGGGGCAGATACGCAGTATTTT.

V gene TRBV6-6 combines with J gene TRBJ1-1, with a possible D match to TRBD1 (6 bases). V lost 2 bases and J lost 2, with 12 bases in between. Germline assignment: CDR1 MNHNY and CDR2 SVGAGI (reference sequence). The CDR3 is 15 residues long. This CDR3 reads CASSYSPGVNTEAFF. CDR3 coding DNA: TGTGCCAGCAGTTACAGCCCAGGGGTTAACACTGAAGCTTTCTTT.

Note on this clonotype: This may be a read error: a much more frequent sequence differs by one nucleotide. The chain employs TRBV6-2 or TRBV6-3 and TRBJ2-4; D gene ambiguous. V lost 2 bases to trimming and J lost 13 bases, with 15 bases between them. CDR3 length: 13 amino acids. The germline V gene has CDR1 MNHEY and CDR2 SVGEGT. Here the CDR3 reads CASSYNRIGEQYF. The CDR3 nucleotides read TGTGCCAGCAGTTACAATCGGATCGGTGAGCAGTACTTC.

Only a few counts were recorded for this clonotype. Germline and junction disagree at one end, which may indicate a read error. V is TRBV5-1 and J is TRBJ2-1; weak D call: TRBD2 (5 bases). CDR3 size: 14 residues. Per germline, CDR1 SGHRS and CDR2 YFSETQ. CDR3 sequence (DNA): TGCGCCAGCCGACGGGGTTTCTCCTACAATGGGCAGTTCTTC. It codes for CASRRGFSYNGQFF.

V gene TRBV6-5 combines with J gene TRBJ1-1, with D uncertain. The CDR3 runs 13 residues. V was clipped by 4 bases and J by 8 bases, with 14 bases between them. Germline CDR1 MNHEY, CDR2 SVGAGI. As DNA, the CDR3 is TGTGCCAGCAGTTTTAAGGTCGGCACCGAAGCTTTCTTT. Translated: CASSFKVGTEAFF.

CDR3 sequence reads: CASSRDRGLDEQYF. CDR3 coding DNA: TGTGCCAGCAGTCGAGACAGGGGCTTGGACGAGCAGTACTTC. This sequence joins TRBV6-5 and TRBJ2-7; TRBD1 matches at 8 bases. The CDR3 covers 14 residues. The J segment lost 5 bases and the V segment lost 5 bases, leaving 8 bases of the junction unmatched. Looked up from germline, CDR1 is MNHEY and CDR2 is SVGAGI.

To note about this clonotype: The germline gene is not matched at one end of the junction; a read error may be the cause. The V call is TRBV5-1, the J call TRBJ2-2; 11 positions match TRBD2. The CDR3 covers 15 residues. Germline V gene sequence: CDR1 SGHRS, CDR2 YFSETQ. Written as DNA, the CDR3 is TGCGCCAGCAGCTTGACTAGCGGGGGCACCGGGGAGCGGTTTTTT. Translated: CASSLTSGGTGERFF.

The chain is built from TRBV5-1 and TRBJ1-1; 9 bases map to TRBD1. The V segment lost 5 bases and the J segment 0 bases; nucleotides outside the gene matches: 5. Germline CDR1 is SGHRS and CDR2 is YFSETQ. This CDR3 region has 15 residues. The CDR3 region is CASRQGASMNTEAFF. The CDR3, as DNA: TGCGCCAGCAGACAGGGGGCCTCCATGAACACTGAAGCTTTCTTT. The full variable domain, rest sourced from reference TRBV5-1 and TRBJ1-1, is KAGVTQTPRYLIKTRGQQVTLSCSPISGHRSVSWYQQTPGQGLQFLFEYFSETQRNKGNFPGRFSGRQFSNSRSEMNVSTLELGDSALYLCASRQGASMNTEAFFGQGTRLTVV.

Comment on this clonotype: Mismatch with germline at one junction end may stem from a read error. V gene TRBV7-2 combines with J gene TRBJ2-7; TRBD2 matches at 7 bases. CDR3 length: 14 amino acids. CDR1 is SGHTA, CDR2 FQGNSA, per germline. CDR3 in amino acids: CASSTYERDYGQYF. In DNA, the CDR3 is TGTGCCAGCAGTACCTATGAGAGGGACTACGGGCAGTACTTC.

The CDR3 DNA sequence: TGTGCCAGCAGCGCGGGACGGCAGAACACTGAAGCTTTCTTT. Translating it yields CASSAGRQNTEAFF. V usage is TRBV7-2 and J usage is TRBJ1-1; D perhaps matches TRBD1 (5 bases). V was trimmed by 5 bases and J by 1 base, leaving 11 bases between them. CDR1 and CDR2 from the germline V gene are SGHTA and FQGNSA. This CDR3 is 14 amino acids long.

The CDR3 loop reads CASSNGWGETQYF. The CDR3 region has the DNA TGTGCCAGCAGTAATGGATGGGGGGAGACCCAGTACTTC. The chain combines TRBV9 with TRBJ2-5, with D tentatively TRBD1 or TRBD2 (5 bases each). The CDR3 is made up of 13 amino acids. Trimming shortened V by 5 bases and J by 5 bases, and 13 bases separated the two germline ends. Germline CDR1 is SGDLS and CDR2 is YYNGEE.